Following are 23 T cell receptor beta chains from one sample sequenced in a study of cytomegalovirus exposure and HLA in healthy donors. PCR used 60 Vbeta primers and 13 Jbeta primers. The protocol was immunoSEQ multiplex PCR, while the TCRdb copy is restricted to in-frame clones and leaves out a portion. In the table there are about 130,000 clones, roughly 79% of which are singletons. Material for sequencing was PBMCs. The origin of the receptors is a woman aged 40 to 50 in good health and CMV-seronegative.

This clone was seen only a few times. This chain joins TRBV2 and TRBJ1-4; the D is unclear. This CDR3 region has 11 residues. CDR1 and CDR2 from the germline V gene are SNHLY and FYNNEI. Trimming took 8 bases from V and 7 from J, leaving 8 bases between them. The CDR3 DNA follows: TGTGCCAGCCGAGGCGGTGAAAAACTGTTTTTT. Translation gives CASRGGEKLFF.

Concerning this clone: Other nucleotide sequences from this sample produce the same CDR3. The chain recombines TRBV7-9 with TRBJ2-1, with 8 bases lining up with TRBD1. J gave up 1 base and V 3 bases, and 2 bases lay outside the gene matches. Germline CDR1 is SEHNR and CDR2 is FQNEAQ (reference sequence). The CDR3 is 15 residues long. CDR3 nucleotides: TGTGCCAGCAGCTTGAGACAGGGGTCCTACAATGAGCAGTTCTTC. This sequence encodes CASSLRQGSYNEQFF.

The chain recombines TRBV9 with TRBJ2-2; D unresolved. The CDR3 sequence is 13 residues long. Germline CDR1 and CDR2: SGDLS and YYNGEE. Trimming removed 0 bases at V and 5 bases at J, with 5 bases between. CDR3 nucleotide sequence: TGTGCCAGCAGCGTAGACGAGACCGGGGAGCTGTTTTTT. Its protein is CASSVDETGELFF.

This chain links TRBV6-1 with TRBJ2-5, with a weak D call TRBD2 (8 bases). Trimming took off 7 bases at V and 12 bases at J, with 15 bases between the two ends. The CDR3 spans 11 residues. Per the germline V gene, CDR1 is MNHNS and CDR2 is SASEGT. The CDR3 here is CASIRGREEYF. DNA for the CDR3: TGTGCCAGCATAAGGGGGCGGGAGGAGTACTTC.

About this clone itself: The sample has other DNA sequences that encode this CDR3 too. This sequence joins TRBV6-4 and TRBJ1-2, with no clear D. Trimming pared 0 bases from V and 7 bases from J, leaving 3 bases between. The CDR3 totals 11 residues. Germline assignment: CDR1 MRHNA and CDR2 SNTAGT. As DNA, the CDR3 is TGTGCCAGCAGTGACTCGGCTGGCTACACCTTC. This gives the protein CASSDSAGYTF.

The chain combines TRBV9 with TRBJ1-1, with TRBD1 identical over 7 bases. The CDR3 is 12 amino acids. V lost 3 bases, J lost 10 bases, and 6 bases stayed unmatched. Germline V gene data show CDR1 as SGDLS and CDR2 as YYNGEE. CDR3 region: CASSAPRTGAFF. DNA for the CDR3: TGTGCCAGCAGCGCCCCCCGGACAGGAGCTTTCTTT.

In this sample, this clone turned up a few times. The chain uses TRBV18 and TRBJ2-7, with D tentatively TRBD1 (6 bases). Per the germline V gene, CDR1 is KGHSH and CDR2 is LQKENI. With 2 bases removed from V and 3 bases from J, the gap between germline ends came to 11 bases. The CDR3 totals 14 residues. The CDR3 here is CASSPSGESYEQYF. DNA of the CDR3: TGTGCCAGCTCACCATCAGGGGAGAGCTACGAGCAGTACTTC. The complete variable domain, with remaining parts taken from reference TRBV18 and TRBJ2-7, reads NAGVMQNPRHLVRRRGQEARLRCSPMKGHSHVYWYRQLPEEGLKFMVYLQKENIIDESGMPKERFSAEFPKEGPSILRIQQVVRGDSAAYFCASSPSGESYEQYFGPGTRLTVT.

The chain links TRBV7-3 to TRBJ2-5, with 8 nucleotides matching TRBD2. The DNA end favors TRBJ2-7, so the J call may be wrong. This CDR3 is 15 amino acids long. CDR1 SGHTA and CDR2 FQGTGA come from the germline V gene. The CDR3 loop is CASSLFGGAVYEQYF. CDR3 bases: TGTGCCAGCAGCTTATTCGGGGGGGCGGTCTACGAGCAGTACTTC.

The chain links TRBV28 to TRBJ2-1; TRBD2 might be the D (6 bases). CDR3 length equals 14 residues. Germline values: CDR1 MDHEN, CDR2 SYDVKM. V lost 7 bases and J 0 bases, leaving 10 bases between the germline ends. The CDR3 sequence is CASTAGPSYNEQFF. CDR3 in DNA: TGTGCCAGCACAGCGGGTCCCTCCTACAATGAGCAGTTCTTC.

This clone was picked up a small number of times. The chain is built from TRBV6-6 and TRBJ1-5; 8 bases are shared with TRBD1. The junction had 7 bases not matched to a gene; V was cut back by 6 bases and J by 3 bases. This CDR3 spans 15 amino acids. CDR1 is MNHNY and CDR2 is SVGAGI in the germline V gene (reference sequence). CDR3 in amino acids: CASRNDRGPNQPQHF. CDR3 sequence (DNA): TGTGCCAGCAGAAATGACAGGGGCCCCAATCAGCCCCAGCATTTT.

The DNA for the CDR3 is TGTGCCTGGACGTTGGGGGGATTCGCTGAAAAACTGTTTTTT. This codes for CAWTLGGFAEKLFF. The chain has TRBV30 and TRBJ1-4; D might be TRBD1 (5 bases). CDR3 length equals 14 residues. Germline values: CDR1 GTSNPN, CDR2 SVGIG (reference sequence). Trimming took off 4 bases at V and 7 bases at J, with 16 bases between the two ends.

V and J are TRBV5-1 and TRBJ2-3; 13 nucleotides align to TRBD2. J gave up 5 bases and V 0 bases, and 9 bases lay outside the gene matches. Germline loops: CDR1 SGHRS, CDR2 YFSETQ. CDR3 length equals 18 residues. The CDR3 nucleotides are TGCGCCAGCAGCTTGGCTCCCGGACTAGCGGGGGAAAAAGATACGCAGTATTTT. Its translation is CASSLAPGLAGEKDTQYF. Based on the CDR3 plus reference TRBV5-1 and TRBJ2-3, the full variable domain is KAGVTQTPRYLIKTRGQQVTLSCSPISGHRSVSWYQQTPGQGLQFLFEYFSETQRNKGNFPGRFSGRQFSNSRSEMNVSTLELGDSALYLCASSLAPGLAGEKDTQYFGPGTRLTVL.

This chain links TRBV2 with TRBJ2-3, with 7 bases identical to TRBD2. From germline, CDR1 is SNHLY and CDR2 FYNNEI. The CDR3 extends over 15 amino acids. The J segment lost 1 base and the V segment lost 3 bases, leaving 4 bases of the junction unmatched. The CDR3 loop is CASSEGLAGTDTQYF. The CDR3, as DNA: TGTGCCAGCAGTGAGGGCCTAGCGGGCACAGATACGCAGTATTTT.

CDR3 in amino acids: CASRPLPGNEQFF. The CDR3 DNA sequence: TGTGCCAGCAGACCCCTACCCGGTAATGAGCAGTTCTTC. The gene calls are TRBV27 and TRBJ2-1; D gene ambiguous. The CDR3 has 13 amino acids. V was shortened by 6 bases and J by 7 bases, with 13 bases between the two germline ends. CDR1 is MNHEY and CDR2 is SMNVEV in the germline V gene (reference sequence).

This rearrangement joins TRBV6-1 to TRBJ1-1; maybe TRBD1 (6 bases). CDR1 and CDR2 (germline): MNHNS, SASEGT. V gave up 5 bases and J gave up 3 bases, with 13 bases separating them. This CDR3 contains 14 residues. The CDR3 reads CASSSGAKDTEAFF. CDR3 in DNA: TGTGCCAGCAGTTCAGGGGCGAAGGACACTGAAGCTTTCTTT.

The chain uses TRBV28 and TRBJ2-1; possibly TRBD2 for D (6 bases). CDR3 length equals 11 residues. V was cut by 6 bases and J by 15 bases, with 15 bases left in between. Germline CDR1 reads MDHEN; CDR2 reads SYDVKM. CDR3 nucleotide sequence: TGTGCCAGCAGCAACCGACTAGAGTGGTTCTTC. This translates into CASSNRLEWFF.

This chain uses TRBV6-5 with TRBJ2-3, with 7 bases lining up with TRBD2. V shed 2 bases, J shed 1 base, and the junction held 6 bases outside the gene matches. Germline CDR1 reads MNHEY; CDR2 reads SVGAGI. The CDR3 totals 16 residues. CDR3 amino acids: CASSYGLAGGTDTQYF. In DNA, the CDR3 is TGTGCCAGCAGTTACGGGCTGGCGGGGGGCACAGATACGCAGTATTTT.

This sequence joins TRBV29-1 and TRBJ2-7, with TRBD1 matching 7 bases. Trimming cost V 6 bases and J 0 bases; bases outside gene matches: 5. The CDR3 extends over 13 amino acids. The germline V gene has CDR1 SQVTM and CDR2 ANQGSEA. DNA of the CDR3: TGCAGCGTGCAGGACAGGAGCTCCTACGAGCAGTACTTC. Protein product: CSVQDRSSYEQYF.

The chain recombines TRBV9 with TRBJ2-5; tentatively, D is TRBD1 (6 bases). This CDR3 is 14 amino acids long. Trimming pared 3 bases from V and 2 bases from J, leaving 11 bases between. CDR1 is SGDLS, CDR2 YYNGEE, per germline. The CDR3 region is CASSAETGQETQYF. In nucleotides, the CDR3 is TGTGCCAGCAGCGCCGAGACAGGACAAGAGACCCAGTACTTC.

CDR3 DNA sequence: TGTGCCAGCAGTTTGGACTGGGACAGGGAGGAGGCCAATCAGCCCCAGCATTTT. This translates into CASSLDWDREEANQPQHF. The V and J genes are TRBV28 and TRBJ1-5; 9 bases line up with TRBD1. The germline V gene has CDR1 MDHEN and CDR2 SYDVKM. J gave up 3 bases and V 3 bases, and 12 bases lay outside the gene matches. The length of the CDR3 is 18 residues.

The chain links TRBV10-3 to TRBJ2-7; possible D gene TRBD2, 6 bases. Germline V CDR1 and CDR2: ENHRY, SYGVKD. This CDR3 has 12 residues. V dropped 10 bases and J dropped 10 bases, with 20 bases sitting between them. The CDR3 nucleotides read TGTGCCACCGAAGGGGACTCTCAAGCTCAGTACTTC. Encoded protein: CATEGDSQAQYF.

This chain connects TRBV2 to TRBJ1-2; 8 bases agree with TRBD1. The trim removed 8 bases at V and 1 base at J, leaving 12 bases unmatched. The CDR3 is 16 residues long. The germline V gene has CDR1 SNHLY and CDR2 FYNNEI. The CDR3 loop reads CASLRDRFFHNYGYTF. In DNA form, the CDR3 reads TGTGCCAGCCTCCGGGACAGGTTTTTTCATAACTATGGCTACACCTTC. The entire variable domain, with the rest obtained from reference TRBV2 and TRBJ1-2, is as follows: EPEVTQTPSHQVTQMGQEVILRCVPISNHLYFYWYRQILGQKVEFLVSFYNNEISEKSEIFDDQFSVERPDGSNFTLKIRSTKLEDSAMYFCASLRDRFFHNYGYTFGSGTRLTVV.

The rearrangement joins TRBV6-1 to TRBJ2-1, with 7 positions matching TRBD2. Germline V gives CDR1 MNHNS, CDR2 SASEGT. The V gene end was trimmed by 4 bases and the J gene end by 7 bases; junction bases not matched to a gene: 13. This CDR3 region has 16 residues. Written as DNA, the CDR3 is TGTGCCAGCAGTGGGCTAGCGGCTCCACGAAGGAATGAGCAGTTCTTC. Its translation is CASSGLAAPRRNEQFF.